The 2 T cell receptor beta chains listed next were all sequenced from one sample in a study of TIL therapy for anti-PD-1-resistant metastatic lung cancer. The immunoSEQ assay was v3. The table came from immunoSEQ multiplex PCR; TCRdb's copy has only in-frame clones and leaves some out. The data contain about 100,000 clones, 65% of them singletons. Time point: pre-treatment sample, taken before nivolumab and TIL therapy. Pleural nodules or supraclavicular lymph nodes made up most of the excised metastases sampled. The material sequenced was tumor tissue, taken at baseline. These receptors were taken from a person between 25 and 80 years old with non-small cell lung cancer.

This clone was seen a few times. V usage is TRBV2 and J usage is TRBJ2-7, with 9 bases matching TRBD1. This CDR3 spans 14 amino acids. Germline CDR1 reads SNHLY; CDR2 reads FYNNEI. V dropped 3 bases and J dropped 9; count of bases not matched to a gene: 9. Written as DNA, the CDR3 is TGTGCCAGCAGTGAGAACCGGGACAGGGAATGGCAGTACTTC. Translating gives CASSENRDREWQYF.

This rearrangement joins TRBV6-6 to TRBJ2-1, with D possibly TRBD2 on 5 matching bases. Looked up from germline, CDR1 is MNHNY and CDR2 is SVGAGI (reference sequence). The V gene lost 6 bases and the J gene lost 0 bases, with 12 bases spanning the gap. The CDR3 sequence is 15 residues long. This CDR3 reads CASRKNEGSYNEQFF. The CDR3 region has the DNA TGTGCCAGCAGAAAGAATGAGGGCTCCTACAATGAGCAGTTCTTC.